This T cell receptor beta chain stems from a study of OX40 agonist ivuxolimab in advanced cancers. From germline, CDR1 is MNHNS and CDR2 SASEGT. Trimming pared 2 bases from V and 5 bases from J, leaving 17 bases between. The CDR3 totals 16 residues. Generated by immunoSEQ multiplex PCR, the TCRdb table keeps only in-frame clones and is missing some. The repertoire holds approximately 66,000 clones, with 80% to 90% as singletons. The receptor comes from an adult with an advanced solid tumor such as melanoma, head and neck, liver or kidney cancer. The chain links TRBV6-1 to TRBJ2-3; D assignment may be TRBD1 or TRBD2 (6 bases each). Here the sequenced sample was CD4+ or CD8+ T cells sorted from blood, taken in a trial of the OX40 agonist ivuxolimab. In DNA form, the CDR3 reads TGTGCCAGCAGTGAAAAACTCACCGGGGGCAAAGATACGCAGTATTTT. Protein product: CASSEKLTGGKDTQYF.